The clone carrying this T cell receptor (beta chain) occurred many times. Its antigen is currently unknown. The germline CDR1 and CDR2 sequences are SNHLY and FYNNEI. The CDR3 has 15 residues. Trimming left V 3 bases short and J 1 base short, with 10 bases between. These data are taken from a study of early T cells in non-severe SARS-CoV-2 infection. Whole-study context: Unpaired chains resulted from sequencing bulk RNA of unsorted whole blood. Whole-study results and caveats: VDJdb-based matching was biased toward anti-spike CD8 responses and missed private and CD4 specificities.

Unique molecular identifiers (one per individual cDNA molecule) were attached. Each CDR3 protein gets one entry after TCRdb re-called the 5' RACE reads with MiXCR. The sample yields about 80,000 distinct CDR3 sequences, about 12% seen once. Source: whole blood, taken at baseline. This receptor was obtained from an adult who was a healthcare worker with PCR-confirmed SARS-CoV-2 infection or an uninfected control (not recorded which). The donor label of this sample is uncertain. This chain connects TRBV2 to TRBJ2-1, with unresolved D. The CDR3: CASSDMSASYNEQFF. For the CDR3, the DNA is TGTGCCAGCAGTGATATGTCAGCGTCCTACAATGAGCAGTTCTTC.